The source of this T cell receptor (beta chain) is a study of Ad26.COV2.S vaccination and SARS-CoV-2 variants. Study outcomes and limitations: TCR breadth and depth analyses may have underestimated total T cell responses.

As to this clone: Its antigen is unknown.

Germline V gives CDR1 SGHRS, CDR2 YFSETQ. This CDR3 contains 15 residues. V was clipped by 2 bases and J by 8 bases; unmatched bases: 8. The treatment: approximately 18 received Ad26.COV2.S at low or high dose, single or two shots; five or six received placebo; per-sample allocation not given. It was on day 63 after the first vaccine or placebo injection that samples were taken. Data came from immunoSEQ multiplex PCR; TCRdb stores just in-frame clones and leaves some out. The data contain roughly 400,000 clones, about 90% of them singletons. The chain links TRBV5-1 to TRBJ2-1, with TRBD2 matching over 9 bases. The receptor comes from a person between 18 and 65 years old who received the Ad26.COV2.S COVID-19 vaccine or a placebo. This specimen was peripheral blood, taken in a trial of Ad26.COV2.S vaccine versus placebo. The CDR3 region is CASSFSGSLIYEQFF. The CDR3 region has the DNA TGCGCCAGCAGCTTTAGCGGGAGCTTAATATATGAGCAGTTCTTC.